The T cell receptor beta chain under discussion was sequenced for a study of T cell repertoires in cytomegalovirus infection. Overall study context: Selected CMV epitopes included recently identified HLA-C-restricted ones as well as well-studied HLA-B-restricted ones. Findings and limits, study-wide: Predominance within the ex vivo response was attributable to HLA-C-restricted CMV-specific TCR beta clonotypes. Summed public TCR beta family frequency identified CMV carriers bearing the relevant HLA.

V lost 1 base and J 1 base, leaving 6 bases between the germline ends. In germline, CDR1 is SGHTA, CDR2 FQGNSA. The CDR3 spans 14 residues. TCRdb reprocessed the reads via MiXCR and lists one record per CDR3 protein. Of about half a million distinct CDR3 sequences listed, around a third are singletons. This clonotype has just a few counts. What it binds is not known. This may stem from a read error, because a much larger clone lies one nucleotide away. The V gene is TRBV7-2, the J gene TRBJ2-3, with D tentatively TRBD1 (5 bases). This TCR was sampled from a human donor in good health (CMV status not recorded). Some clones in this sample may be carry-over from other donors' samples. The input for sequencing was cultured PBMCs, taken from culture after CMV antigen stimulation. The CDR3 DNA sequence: TGTGCCAGCAGCTTAGTCAGGGGCACAGATACGCAGTATTTT. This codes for CASSLVRGTDTQYF.